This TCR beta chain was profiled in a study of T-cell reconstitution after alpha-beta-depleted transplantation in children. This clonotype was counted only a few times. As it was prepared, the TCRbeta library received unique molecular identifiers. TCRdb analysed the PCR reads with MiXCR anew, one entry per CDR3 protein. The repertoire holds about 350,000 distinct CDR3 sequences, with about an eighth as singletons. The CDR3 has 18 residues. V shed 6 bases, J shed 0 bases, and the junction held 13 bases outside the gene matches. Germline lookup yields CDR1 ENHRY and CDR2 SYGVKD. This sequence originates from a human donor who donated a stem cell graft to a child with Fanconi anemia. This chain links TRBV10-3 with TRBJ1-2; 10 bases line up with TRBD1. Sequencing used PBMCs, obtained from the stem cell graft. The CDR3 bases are TGTGCCATCAGCGCCGGGACAGGGGTAAATCAAGCTAACTATGGCTACACCTTC. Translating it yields CAISAGTGVNQANYGYTF.